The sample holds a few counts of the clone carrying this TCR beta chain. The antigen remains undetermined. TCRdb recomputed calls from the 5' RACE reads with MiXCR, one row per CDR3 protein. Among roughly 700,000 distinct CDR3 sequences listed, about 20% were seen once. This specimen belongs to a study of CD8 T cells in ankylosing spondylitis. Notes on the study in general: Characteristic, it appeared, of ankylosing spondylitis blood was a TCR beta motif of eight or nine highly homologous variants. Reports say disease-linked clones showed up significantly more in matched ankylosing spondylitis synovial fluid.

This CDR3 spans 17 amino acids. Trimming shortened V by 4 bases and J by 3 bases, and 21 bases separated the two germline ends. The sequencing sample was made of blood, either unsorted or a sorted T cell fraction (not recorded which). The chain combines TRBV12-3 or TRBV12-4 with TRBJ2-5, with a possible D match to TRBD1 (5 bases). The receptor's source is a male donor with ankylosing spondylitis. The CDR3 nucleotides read TGTGCCAGCAGTTCCCAACCCAGAGGTGGACAAAAAGAGACCCAGTACTTC. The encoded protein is CASSSQPRGGQKETQYF.